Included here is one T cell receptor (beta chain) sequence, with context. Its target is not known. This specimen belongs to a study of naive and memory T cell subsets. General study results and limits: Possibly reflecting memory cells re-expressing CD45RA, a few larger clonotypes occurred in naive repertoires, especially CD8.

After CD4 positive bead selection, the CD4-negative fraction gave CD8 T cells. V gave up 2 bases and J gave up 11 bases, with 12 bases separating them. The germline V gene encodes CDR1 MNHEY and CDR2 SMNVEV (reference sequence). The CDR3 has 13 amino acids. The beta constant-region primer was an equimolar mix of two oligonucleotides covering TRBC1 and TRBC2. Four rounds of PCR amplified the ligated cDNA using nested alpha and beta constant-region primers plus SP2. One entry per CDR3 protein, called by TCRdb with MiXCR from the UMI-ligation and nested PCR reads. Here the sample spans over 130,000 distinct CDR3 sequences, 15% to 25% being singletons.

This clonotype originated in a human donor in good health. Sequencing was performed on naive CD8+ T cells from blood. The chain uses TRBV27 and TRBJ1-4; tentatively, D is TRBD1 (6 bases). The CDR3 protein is CASSLNEGQKLFF. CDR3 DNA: TGTGCCAGCAGTTTAAATGAAGGACAGAAACTGTTTTTT.